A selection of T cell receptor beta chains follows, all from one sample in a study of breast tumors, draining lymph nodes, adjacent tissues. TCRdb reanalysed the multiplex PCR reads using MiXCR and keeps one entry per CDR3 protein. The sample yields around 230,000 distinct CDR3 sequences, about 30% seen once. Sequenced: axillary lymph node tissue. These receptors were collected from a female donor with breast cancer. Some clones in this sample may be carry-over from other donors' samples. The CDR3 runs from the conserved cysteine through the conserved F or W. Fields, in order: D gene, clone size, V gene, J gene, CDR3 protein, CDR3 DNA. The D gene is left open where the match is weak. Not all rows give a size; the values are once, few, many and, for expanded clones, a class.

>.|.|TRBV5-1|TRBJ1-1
CASSAGTTNTEAFF
TGCGCCAGCAGCGCCGGGACAACGAACACTGAAGCTTTCTTT
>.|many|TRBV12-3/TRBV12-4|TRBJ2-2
CASSLVFGGELFF
TGTGCCAGCAGTTTAGTTTTCGGCGGGGAGCTGTTTTTT
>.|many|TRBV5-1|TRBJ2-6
CASSKQSSGANVLTF
TGCGCCAGCAGCAAGCAGAGCTCTGGGGCCAACGTCCTGACTTTC
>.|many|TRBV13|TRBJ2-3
CASSLGVNSTDTQYF
TGTGCCAGCAGCTTAGGAGTAAACAGCACAGATACGCAGTATTTT
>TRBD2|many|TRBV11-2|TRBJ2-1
CASSPEGLADYNEQFF
TGTGCCAGCAGCCCCGAGGGACTAGCGGACTACAATGAGCAGTTCTTC
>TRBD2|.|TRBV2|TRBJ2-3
CARLAVASTDTQYF
TGTGCAAGACTAGCGGTTGCTAGCACAGATACGCAGTATTTT
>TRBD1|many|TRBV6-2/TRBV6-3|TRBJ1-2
CASNHRDRGSGGYTF
TGTGCCAGCAACCACCGGGACAGGGGGTCCGGTGGCTACACCTTC
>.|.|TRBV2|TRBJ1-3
CASKYGSSGNTIYF
TGTGCCAGCAAATACGGGAGCTCTGGAAACACCATATATTTT
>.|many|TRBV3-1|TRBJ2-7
CASSQDRAGVYEQYF
TGTGCCAGCAGCCAAGATCGTGCCGGGGTCTACGAGCAGTACTTC
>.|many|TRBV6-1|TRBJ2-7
CASSEGGAINEQYF
TGTGCCAGCAGTGAAGGGGGGGCGATAAACGAGCAGTACTTC
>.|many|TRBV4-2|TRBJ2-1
CASSQETRTWGNEQFF
TGTGCCAGCAGCCAGGAGACTAGGACATGGGGGAATGAGCAGTTCTTC
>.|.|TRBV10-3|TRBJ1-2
CAISLQDLYGYTF
TGTGCCATCAGTTTACAGGACCTCTATGGCTACACCTTC
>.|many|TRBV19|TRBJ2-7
CASSPVGASYEQYF
TGTGCCAGTAGCCCCGTTGGGGCCTCCTACGAGCAGTACTTC
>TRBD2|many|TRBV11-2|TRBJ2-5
CASSLGLAGETQYF
TGTGCCAGCAGCTTAGGCCTAGCGGGAGAGACCCAGTACTTC
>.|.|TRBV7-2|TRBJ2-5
CASNRLGEETQYF
TGTGCCAGCAACCGACTAGGGGAGGAGACCCAGTACTTC
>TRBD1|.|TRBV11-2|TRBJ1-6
CASSLRTGAYNSPLHF
TGTGCCAGCAGCCTCCGGACAGGGGCGTATAATTCACCCCTCCACTTT